The 18 T cell receptor beta chains below come from one sample, sequenced in a study of T cell responses to AZD1222 COVID-19 vaccine. This table comes from immunoSEQ multiplex PCR, and its TCRdb copy is limited to in-frame clones, with some not included. Of about 56,000 clones in the sample, roughly 88% were seen once. The sequencing used peripheral blood, collected on day 0 of AZD1222 vaccination. These receptors were taken from an adult in good health.

This chain joins TRBV18 and TRBJ2-7; D is perhaps TRBD1 (5 bases). Trimming shortened V by 1 base and J by 3 bases, and 10 bases separated the two germline ends. The germline gives CDR1 KGHSH, CDR2 LQKENI. The CDR3 is made up of 14 amino acids. CDR3 sequence: CASSPQQGRYEQYF. CDR3 bases: TGTGCCAGCTCACCACAGCAGGGCCGCTACGAGCAGTACTTC.

The chain carries TRBV11-3 and TRBJ2-1, with TRBD1 matching 7 bases. J was trimmed by 13 bases and V by 4 bases; bases with no gene match: 10. This CDR3 contains 13 residues. Germline V gene lookup returns CDR1 SGHNT and CDR2 YENEEA. CDR3 sequence: CASSSGVGTAQFF. CDR3 nucleotides: TGTGCCAGCAGCTCAGGTGTTGGGACAGCCCAGTTCTTC.

The chain is built from TRBV28 and TRBJ2-5; TRBD1 aligns across 7 bases. The J segment lost 9 bases and the V segment lost 5 bases, leaving 3 bases of the junction unmatched. Germline V gene sequence: CDR1 MDHEN, CDR2 SYDVKM. CDR3 length: 11 amino acids. The CDR3 is CASSPQGAQYF. In DNA form, the CDR3 reads TGTGCCAGCAGTCCGCAGGGGGCCCAGTACTTC.

J is TRBJ2-5 and V is TRBV19, with 10 nucleotides matching TRBD1. The germline gives CDR1 LNHDA, CDR2 SQIVND (reference sequence). The ends lost 8 bases at V and 1 base at J; junction bases unmatched: 1. The CDR3 covers 13 residues. Here the CDR3 DNA reads TGTGCCAGTCGGGACAGGGGCCAAGAGACCCAGTACTTC. As protein: CASRDRGQETQYF. Together with reference TRBV19 and TRBJ2-5, the CDR3 gives the full variable domain: DGGITQSPKYLFRKEGQNVTLSCEQNLNHDAMYWYRQDPGQGLRLIYYSQIVNDFQKGDIAEGYSVSREKKESFPLTVTSAQKNPTAFYLCASRDRGQETQYFGPGTRLLVL.

V and J are TRBV21-1 and TRBJ2-5; TRBD2, as called in the table, went unchecked against the DNA. TRBV21-1 is noted as a pseudogene. This CDR3 spans 15 amino acids. The CDR3 DNA sequence: TGTGCCAGCAGCCTGTTCATGACGGGAGGAGAGACCCAGTACTTC. It specifies CASSLFMTGGETQYF.

A single count supports this clone. V gene TRBV27 combines with J gene TRBJ1-4, with unresolved D. The CDR3 covers 14 residues. The V gene's germline CDR1 is MNHEY and CDR2 SMNVEV (reference sequence). The V and J ends lost 2 bases and 5 bases respectively, with 9 bases between them. CDR3 nucleotide sequence: TGTGCCAGCAGTTTAATAGGTGAAAATGAAAAACTGTTTTTT. Protein: CASSLIGENEKLFF. Together with reference TRBV27 and TRBJ1-4, the CDR3 gives the full variable domain: EAQVTQNPRYLITVTGKKLTVTCSQNMNHEYMSWYRQDPGLGLRQIYYSMNVEVTDKGDVPEGYKVSRKEKRNFPLILESPSPNQTSLYFCASSLIGENEKLFFGSGTQLSVL.

Only one count was recorded for this clone. CDR3: CASRSQGARTGELFF. The CDR3 region has the DNA TGTGCCAGCAGATCACAGGGGGCGCGGACCGGGGAGCTGTTTTTT. This rearrangement joins TRBV28 to TRBJ2-2; 9 positions agree with TRBD1. The CDR3 is made up of 15 amino acids. V trimming: 6 bases; J trimming: 5 bases; junction bases outside the gene matches: 7. In germline, CDR1 is MDHEN, CDR2 SYDVKM.

The chain couples TRBV12-3 or TRBV12-4 to TRBJ2-6; D not resolved. The CDR3 contains 13 residues. Between the trimmed V and J ends, which lost 9 bases and 0 bases, there was a span of 6 bases. This CDR3 reads CASFYSGANVLTF. The CDR3 DNA reads TGTGCCAGTTTCTACTCTGGGGCCAACGTCCTGACTTTC.

In this sample, this clone turned up once. The rearrangement uses TRBV3-1 (or the pseudogene TRBV3-2) and TRBJ1-1, with 9 bases lining up with TRBD1. Germline CDR1 LGHDT, CDR2 YNNKEL (reference sequence). With 1 base clipped from V and 14 bases from J, the junction kept 5 bases outside the gene matches. CDR3 length: 12 amino acids. The CDR3 DNA is TGTGCCAGCAGCCAAGGGGCGGGACAGGGATTCTTT. Residues: CASSQGAGQGFF.

The chain uses TRBV7-9 and TRBJ1-6; D is ambiguous. This CDR3 region has 15 residues. V was trimmed by 1 base and J by 3 bases, leaving 7 bases between them. Germline lookup yields CDR1 SEHNR and CDR2 FQNEAQ (reference sequence). The CDR3 protein is CASSLVSGYNSPLHF. CDR3 DNA: TGTGCCAGCAGCTTAGTTAGCGGCTATAATTCACCCCTCCACTTT.

This rearrangement joins TRBV7-4 to TRBJ1-5; D is undetermined. The CDR3 loop spans 11 amino acids. Trimming removed 5 bases from V and 7 bases from J, with 6 bases in between. The germline gives CDR1 SGHVT, CDR2 SQSDAQ. Here the CDR3 reads CASSQAQPQHF. CDR3 nucleotides: TGTGCCAGCAGCCAGGCCCAGCCCCAGCATTTT.

This clone was found once. The CDR3 is CASSQPSYEQYF. CDR3 nucleotides: TGCGCCAGCAGTCAACCTTCGTACGAGCAGTACTTC. The genes are TRBV23-1 and TRBJ2-7; D is unresolved. TRBV23-1 is labeled an ORF, and its function is uncertain. The CDR3 sequence is 12 residues long. V dropped 2 bases and J dropped 4 bases, with 6 bases sitting between them.

The genes are TRBV12-3 or TRBV12-4 and TRBJ1-5; D remains ambiguous. The length of the CDR3 is 12 residues. V gave up 6 bases and J gave up 6 bases, with 9 bases separating them. CDR3 sequence reads: CASSVWGQPQHF. CDR3 coding DNA: TGTGCCAGCAGCGTCTGGGGTCAGCCCCAGCATTTT.

V usage is TRBV7-9 and J usage is TRBJ1-2, with 8 bases lining up with TRBD1. Germline CDR1 SEHNR, CDR2 FQNEAQ (reference sequence). The CDR3 consists of 17 residues. Trimming cost V 1 base and J 7 bases; bases outside gene matches: 14. The CDR3 reads CASSLGGQAIISSGYTF. In DNA form, the CDR3 reads TGTGCCAGCAGCTTAGGGGGACAGGCGATTATCTCTAGTGGCTACACCTTC.

CDR3 residues: CASSLCLAGGPGTDTQYF. The CDR3 bases are TGTGCCAGCAGCTTATGCCTAGCGGGGGGGCCGGGCACAGATACGCAGTATTTT. The chain carries TRBV11-3 and TRBJ2-3; TRBD2 agrees at 12 bases. Unmatched junction bases numbered 7, after V lost 2 bases and J lost 1 base. Germline V gene lookup returns CDR1 SGHNT and CDR2 YENEEA. This CDR3 is 18 amino acids long.

V is TRBV29-1 and J is TRBJ2-7; weak D call: TRBD1 (7 bases). CDR1 is SQVTM and CDR2 is ANQGSEA in the germline V gene. CDR3 length: 16 amino acids. The ends were cut back, 4 bases at V and 0 bases at J, with 19 bases in the middle. The CDR3 reads CSVVGGGAISSYEQYF. For the CDR3, the DNA is TGCAGCGTTGTTGGAGGGGGCGCCATCAGCTCCTACGAGCAGTACTTC.

The chain is built from TRBV11-3 and TRBJ2-3; 12 nucleotides line up with TRBD2. Germline V gene sequence: CDR1 SGHNT, CDR2 YENEEA. J was trimmed by 3 bases and V by 5 bases; bases with no gene match: 6. This CDR3 spans 16 amino acids. Here the CDR3 DNA reads TGTGCCAGCAGCCCCGGACTAGCGGGGATGACAGATACGCAGTATTTT. Translation: CASSPGLAGMTDTQYF.

The chain combines TRBV2 with TRBJ1-2, with D maybe TRBD1 (5 bases). This CDR3 spans 13 amino acids. Trimming stripped 8 bases from V and 8 bases from J, with 18 bases between. CDR1 SNHLY and CDR2 FYNNEI come from the germline V gene. The CDR3 coding sequence is TGTGCCAGCCAGCGGGGCTTCAATTACGGCTACACCTTC. It is translated as CASQRGFNYGYTF.